The 11 T cell receptor beta chains in this list originate from one sample, sequenced in a study of T cell repertoires in cytomegalovirus infection. Their antigens remain unidentified. TCRdb analysed the reads with MiXCR anew, one entry per CDR3 protein. The sample shows 340,000 or so distinct CDR3 sequences, 20% to 25% of them seen only once. Sequencing was performed on cultured PBMCs, taken from culture after CMV antigen stimulation. The receptors shown here come from a human donor in good health (CMV status not recorded). Some clones in this sample may be carry-over from other donors' samples.

This clonotype was detected once. The chain uses TRBV29-1 and TRBJ1-1; 7 nucleotides agree with TRBD1. With 1 base clipped from V and 2 bases from J, the junction kept 4 bases outside the gene matches. CDR3 length: 14 residues. Germline CDR1 is SQVTM and CDR2 is ANQGSEA. The CDR3 reads CSVEADRRNTEAFF. In DNA form, the CDR3 reads TGCAGCGTTGAAGCGGACAGGAGAAACACTGAAGCTTTCTTT.

This clonotype was observed at least ten times. The V gene is TRBV20-1, the J gene TRBJ1-5, with 7 bases aligning to TRBD1. Unmatched junction bases numbered 8, after V lost 0 bases and J lost 0 bases. This CDR3 region has 17 residues. In germline, CDR1 is DFQATT, CDR2 SNEGSKA (reference sequence). The CDR3 loop is CSARDWSGTVSNQPQHF. The DNA of the CDR3 is TGCAGTGCTAGAGATTGGTCCGGGACAGTTAGCAATCAGCCCCAGCATTTT.

V and J are TRBV9 and TRBJ1-1, with D possibly TRBD1 on 5 matching bases. CDR1 SGDLS and CDR2 YYNGEE come from the germline V gene. V was clipped by 4 bases and J by 2 bases, with 15 bases between them. CDR3 length: 15 residues. The CDR3 here is CASSPRADRNTEAFF. CDR3 coding DNA: TGTGCCAGCAGCCCCAGGGCAGACAGAAACACTGAAGCTTTCTTT.

There are many counts of this clonotype. V usage is TRBV7-2 and J usage is TRBJ1-2, with 7 bases lining up with TRBD1. This CDR3 is built from 14 residues. Germline CDR1 is SGHTA and CDR2 is FQGNSA. Losses at the gene ends were 0 bases for V and 6 bases for J; bases not matched to a gene: 4. CDR3 sequence: CASSLAITGDGYTF. CDR3 coding DNA: TGTGCCAGCAGCTTAGCGATAACAGGGGATGGCTACACCTTC.

Only a few counts were recorded for this clonotype. V gene TRBV12-3 or TRBV12-4 combines with J gene TRBJ2-1; TRBD2 matches 7 bases. V gave up 6 bases and J gave up 5 bases; unmatched junction bases: 13. CDR3 length: 16 amino acids. The CDR3 DNA reads as TGTGCCAGCAGCCTAGGGTCCGGGACTAATAACAATGAGCAGTTCTTC. Translated, it gives CASSLGSGTNNNEQFF.

This chain links TRBV9 with TRBJ2-3; 8 bases map to TRBD1. The trim removed 3 bases at V and 4 bases at J, leaving 4 bases unmatched. Germline loops: CDR1 SGDLS, CDR2 YYNGEE. The CDR3 loop spans 14 amino acids. Written as DNA, the CDR3 is TGTGCCAGCAGCGACGACAGGGGAGCAGATACGCAGTATTTT. Protein product: CASSDDRGADTQYF.

The V and J genes are TRBV7-6 and TRBJ2-7; 10 bases agree with TRBD2. J gave up 3 bases and V 0 bases, and 2 bases lay outside the gene matches. The length of the CDR3 is 15 residues. Germline assignment: CDR1 SGHVS and CDR2 FNYEAQ. The CDR3 loop is CASSLALAGDYEQYF. The CDR3 region has the DNA TGTGCCAGCAGCTTAGCTCTAGCGGGAGACTACGAGCAGTACTTC.

This clonotype was seen a few times. The chain carries TRBV18 and TRBJ2-1; 8 bases agree with TRBD2. V shed 3 bases, J shed 0 bases, and the junction held 7 bases outside the gene matches. The germline V gene has CDR1 KGHSH and CDR2 LQKENI. The CDR3 has 17 residues. The DNA for the CDR3 is TGTGCCAGCTCACCGCCTTCCAGCGGGAGCTCCTACAATGAGCAGTTCTTC. Its protein product is CASSPPSSGSSYNEQFF.

The chain combines TRBV29-1 with TRBJ1-5; D is unresolved. Trimming shortened V by 4 bases and J by 2 bases, and 9 bases separated the two germline ends. This CDR3 is built from 13 residues. In germline, CDR1 is SQVTM, CDR2 ANQGSEA. CDR3 loop: CSVVFEGNQPQHF. The CDR3 region has the DNA TGCAGCGTTGTCTTCGAGGGCAATCAGCCCCAGCATTTT.

The rearrangement uses TRBV5-6 and TRBJ2-4; no reliable D call. This CDR3 has 14 residues. Trimming removed 0 bases at V and 0 bases at J, with 4 bases between. Germline V gene data show CDR1 as SGHDT and CDR2 as YYEEEE. CDR3 bases: TGTGCCAGCAGCTTGGAAGTAGCCAAAAACATTCAGTACTTC. Protein product: CASSLEVAKNIQYF.

This rearrangement joins TRBV4-2 to TRBJ2-7, with 8 bases that match TRBD1. The junction had 11 bases not matched to a gene; V was cut back by 4 bases and J by 6 bases. This CDR3 spans 15 amino acids. The germline CDR1 and CDR2 sequences are LGHNA and YNFKEQ. The CDR3 DNA reads TGTGCCAGCAGCCCGGCCTTAGGACAGGGCACCGAGCAGTACTTC. Protein product: CASSPALGQGTEQYF.